The sequence of this TCR beta chain was determined in a study of blood T cell repertoires in COVID-19. At the level of the study: From T cells, B-cell-depleted T cells, or PBMCs came the material, which was cDNA or gDNA.

CDR1 and CDR2 from the germline V gene are SGHVS and FNYEAQ. V was pared by 1 base and J by 3 bases, with 9 bases between. This CDR3 has 14 amino acids. Participant-given clinical history determined each cohort assignment. Authors' methods: Reference gene primer amplification yielded estimated nucleated cell counts. Here immunoSEQ multiplex PCR was the method, and the copy in TCRdb shows in-frame clones only, minus some. V and J calls and clone size come straight from that table; D and trimming were deduced from the DNA. The sample holds fewer than 200,000 clones, 65% to 85% seen once. Input material: PBMCs or T cells enriched from blood (not recorded which). The rearrangement links TRBV7-6 to TRBJ2-5; possible D gene TRBD1, 6 bases. This TCR came from a woman aged 50 to 60 in a cohort exposed to, infected with or recovered from COVID-19 (not recorded which). The DNA of the CDR3 is TGTGCCAGCAGCTTAGACAGGGTTAAAGAGACCCAGTACTTC. It is translated as CASSLDRVKETQYF.